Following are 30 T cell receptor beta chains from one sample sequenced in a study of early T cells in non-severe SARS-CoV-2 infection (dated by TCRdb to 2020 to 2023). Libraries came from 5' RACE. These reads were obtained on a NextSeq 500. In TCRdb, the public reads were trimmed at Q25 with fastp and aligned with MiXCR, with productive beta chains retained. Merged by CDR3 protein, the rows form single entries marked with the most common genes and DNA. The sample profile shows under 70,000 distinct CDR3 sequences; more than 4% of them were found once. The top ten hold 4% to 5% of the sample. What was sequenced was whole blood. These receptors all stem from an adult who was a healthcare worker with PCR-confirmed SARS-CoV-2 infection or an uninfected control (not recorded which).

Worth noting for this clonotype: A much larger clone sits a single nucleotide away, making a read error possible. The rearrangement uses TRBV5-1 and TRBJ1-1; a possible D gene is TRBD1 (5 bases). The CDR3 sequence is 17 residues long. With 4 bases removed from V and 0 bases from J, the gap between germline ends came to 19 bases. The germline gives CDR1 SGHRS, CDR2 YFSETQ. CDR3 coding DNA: TGCGCCAGCAGCCCTCCGGGACTGGGTCTAATGAACACTGAAGCTTTCTTT. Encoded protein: CASSPPGLGLMNTEAFF.

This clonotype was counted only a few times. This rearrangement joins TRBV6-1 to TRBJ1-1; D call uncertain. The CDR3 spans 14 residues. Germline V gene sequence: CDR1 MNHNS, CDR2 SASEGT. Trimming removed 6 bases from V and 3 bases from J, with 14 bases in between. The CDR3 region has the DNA TGTGCCAGCAGGAAGACCTTTAGGGACACTGAAGCTTTCTTT. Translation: CASRKTFRDTEAFF.

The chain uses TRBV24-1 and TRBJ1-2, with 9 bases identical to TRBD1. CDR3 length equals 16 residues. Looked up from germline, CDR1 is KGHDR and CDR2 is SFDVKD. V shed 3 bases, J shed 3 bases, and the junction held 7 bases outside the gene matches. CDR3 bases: TGTGCCACCAGTGATCGGCGACAGGGGGTTCACTATGGCTACACCTTC. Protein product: CATSDRRQGVHYGYTF.

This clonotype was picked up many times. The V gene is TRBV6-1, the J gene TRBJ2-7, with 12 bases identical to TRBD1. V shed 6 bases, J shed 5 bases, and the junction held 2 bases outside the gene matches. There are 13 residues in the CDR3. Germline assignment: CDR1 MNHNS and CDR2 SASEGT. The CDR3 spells CASRGQGADEQYF. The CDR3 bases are TGTGCCAGCAGGGGACAGGGGGCAGACGAGCAGTACTTC.

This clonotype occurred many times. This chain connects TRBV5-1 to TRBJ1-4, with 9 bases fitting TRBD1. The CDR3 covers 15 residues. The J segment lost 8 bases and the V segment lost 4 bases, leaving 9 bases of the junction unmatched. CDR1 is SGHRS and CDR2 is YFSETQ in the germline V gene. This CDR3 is CASSLGWDREEKLFF. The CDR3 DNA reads TGCGCCAGCAGCCTTGGCTGGGACAGGGAGGAAAAACTGTTTTTT.

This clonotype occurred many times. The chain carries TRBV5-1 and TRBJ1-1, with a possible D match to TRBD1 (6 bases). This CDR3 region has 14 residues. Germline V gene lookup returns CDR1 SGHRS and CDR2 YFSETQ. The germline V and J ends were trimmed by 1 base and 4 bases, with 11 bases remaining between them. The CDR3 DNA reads TGCGCCAGCAGCTTGACTAGGGGGACCACTGAAGCTTTCTTT. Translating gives CASSLTRGTTEAFF.

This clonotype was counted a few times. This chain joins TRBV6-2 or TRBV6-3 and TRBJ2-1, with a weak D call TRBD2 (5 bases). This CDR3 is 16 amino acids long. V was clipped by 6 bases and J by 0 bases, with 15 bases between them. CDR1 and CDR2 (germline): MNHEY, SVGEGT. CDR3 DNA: TGTGCCAGCAGGGTTGCTGGTGGGAGCTCCTACAATGAGCAGTTCTTC. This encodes CASRVAGGSSYNEQFF.

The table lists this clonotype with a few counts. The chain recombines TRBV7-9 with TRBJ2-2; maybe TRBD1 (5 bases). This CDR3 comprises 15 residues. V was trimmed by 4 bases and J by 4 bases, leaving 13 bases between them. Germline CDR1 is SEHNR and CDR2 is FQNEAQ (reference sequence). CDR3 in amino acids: CASSSISRGTGELFF. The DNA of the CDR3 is TGTGCCAGCAGCTCAATAAGTAGGGGCACCGGGGAGCTGTTTTTT.

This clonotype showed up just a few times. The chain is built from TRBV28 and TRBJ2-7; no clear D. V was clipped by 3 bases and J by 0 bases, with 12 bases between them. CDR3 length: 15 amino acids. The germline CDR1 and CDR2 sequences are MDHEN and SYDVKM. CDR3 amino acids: CASSFLGRSSYEQYF. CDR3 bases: TGTGCCAGCAGTTTTCTCGGACGGAGCTCCTACGAGCAGTACTTC. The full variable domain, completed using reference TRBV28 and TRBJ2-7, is DVKVTQSSRYLVKRTGEKVFLECVQDMDHENMFWYRQDPGLGLRLIYFSYDVKMKEKGDIPEGYSVSREKKERFSLILESASTNQTSMYLCASSFLGRSSYEQYFGPGTRLTVT.

CDR3 residues: CATSDFTGAPTDTQYF. The CDR3 region has the DNA TGTGCCACCAGTGATTTCACGGGGGCCCCCACAGATACGCAGTATTTT. V is TRBV24-1 and J is TRBJ2-3; tentatively, D is TRBD1 or TRBD2 (6 bases each). The ends were cut back, 1 base at V and 2 bases at J, with 12 bases in the middle. CDR3 length equals 16 residues. The germline V gene encodes CDR1 KGHDR and CDR2 SFDVKD.

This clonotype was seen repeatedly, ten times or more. CDR3 region: CASSPLTRPGELFF. The CDR3 bases are TGTGCCAGCAGCCCGTTAACTCGCCCCGGGGAGCTGTTTTTT. The rearrangement uses TRBV7-6 and TRBJ2-2, with D uncertain. This CDR3 contains 14 residues. The germline gives CDR1 SGHVS, CDR2 FNYEAQ. The ends were cut back, 5 bases at V and 6 bases at J, with 13 bases in the middle.

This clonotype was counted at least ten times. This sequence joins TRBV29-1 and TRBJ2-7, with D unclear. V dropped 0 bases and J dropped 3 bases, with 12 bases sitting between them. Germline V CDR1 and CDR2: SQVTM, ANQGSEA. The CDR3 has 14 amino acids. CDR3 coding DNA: TGCAGCGTTGAAGATCCAAATAGGAACTACGAGCAGTACTTC. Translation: CSVEDPNRNYEQYF.

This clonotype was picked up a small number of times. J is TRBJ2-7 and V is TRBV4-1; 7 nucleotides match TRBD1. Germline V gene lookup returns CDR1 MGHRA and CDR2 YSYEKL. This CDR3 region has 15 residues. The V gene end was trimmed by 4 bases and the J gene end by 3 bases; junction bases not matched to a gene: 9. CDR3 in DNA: TGCGCCAGCAGCCCCTCCAGCGACAGGGACTACGAGCAGTACTTC. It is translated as CASSPSSDRDYEQYF.

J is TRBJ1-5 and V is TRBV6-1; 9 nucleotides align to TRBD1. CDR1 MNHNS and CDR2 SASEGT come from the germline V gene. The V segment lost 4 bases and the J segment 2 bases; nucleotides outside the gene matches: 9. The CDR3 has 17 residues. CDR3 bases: TGTGCCAGCAGTGTTACAGGGGGCAACGGGGGCAATCAGCCCCAGCATTTT. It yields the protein CASSVTGGNGGNQPQHF.

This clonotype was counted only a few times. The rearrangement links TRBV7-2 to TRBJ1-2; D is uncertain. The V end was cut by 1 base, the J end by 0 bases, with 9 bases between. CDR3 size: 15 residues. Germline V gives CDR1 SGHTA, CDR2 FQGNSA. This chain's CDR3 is CASSLVGTTNYGYTF. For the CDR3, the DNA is TGTGCCAGCAGCTTAGTGGGCACAACTAACTATGGCTACACCTTC.

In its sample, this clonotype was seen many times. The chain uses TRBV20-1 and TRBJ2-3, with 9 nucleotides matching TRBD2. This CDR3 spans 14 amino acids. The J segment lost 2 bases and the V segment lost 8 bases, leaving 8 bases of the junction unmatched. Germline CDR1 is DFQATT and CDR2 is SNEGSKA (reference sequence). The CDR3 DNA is TGCAGTTGTGGGGCTAGCGGGGACACAGATACGCAGTATTTT. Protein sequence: CSCGASGDTDTQYF.

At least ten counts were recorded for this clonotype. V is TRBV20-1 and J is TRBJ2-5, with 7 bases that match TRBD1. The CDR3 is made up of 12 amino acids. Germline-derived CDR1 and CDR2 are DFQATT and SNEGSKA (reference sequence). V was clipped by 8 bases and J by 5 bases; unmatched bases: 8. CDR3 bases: TGCAGTTGGATGACAGGGTCGGAGACCCAGTACTTC. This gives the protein CSWMTGSETQYF.

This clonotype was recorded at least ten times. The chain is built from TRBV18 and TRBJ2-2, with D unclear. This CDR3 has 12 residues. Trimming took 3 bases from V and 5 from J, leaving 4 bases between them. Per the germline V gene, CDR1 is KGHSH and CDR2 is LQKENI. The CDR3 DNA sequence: TGTGCCAGCTCACCGTTTACCGGGGAGCTGTTTTTT. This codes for CASSPFTGELFF.

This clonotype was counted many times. For the CDR3, the DNA is TGTGCCAGCAGTTTCGGACAGAGGAATTCACCCCTCCACTTT. Translated, it gives CASSFGQRNSPLHF. The V gene is TRBV6-2 or TRBV6-3, the J gene TRBJ1-6; perhaps TRBD1 as D (6 bases). Trimming cost V 4 bases and J 7 bases, with 11 bases left between them. The CDR3 totals 14 residues. CDR1 MNHEY and CDR2 SVGEGT come from the germline V gene.

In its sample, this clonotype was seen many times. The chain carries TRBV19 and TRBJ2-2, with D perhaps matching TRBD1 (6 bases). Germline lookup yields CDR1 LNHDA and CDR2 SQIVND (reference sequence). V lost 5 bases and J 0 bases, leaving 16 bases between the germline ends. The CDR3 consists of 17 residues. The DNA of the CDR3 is TGTGCCAGTAGTTCTATGCAGGGGCTAGCGAACACCGGGGAGCTGTTTTTT. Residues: CASSSMQGLANTGELFF.

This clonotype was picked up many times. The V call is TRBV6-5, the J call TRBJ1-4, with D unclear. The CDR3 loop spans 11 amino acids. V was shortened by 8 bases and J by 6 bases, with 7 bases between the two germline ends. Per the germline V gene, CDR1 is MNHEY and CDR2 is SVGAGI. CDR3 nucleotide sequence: TGTGCCAGCGGGAGGGATGAAAAACTGTTTTTT. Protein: CASGRDEKLFF.

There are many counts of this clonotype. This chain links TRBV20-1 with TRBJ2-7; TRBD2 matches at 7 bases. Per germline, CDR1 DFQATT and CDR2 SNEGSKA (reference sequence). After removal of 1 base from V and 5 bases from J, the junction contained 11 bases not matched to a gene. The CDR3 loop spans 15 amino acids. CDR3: CSARVRGLPPNEQYF. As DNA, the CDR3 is TGCAGTGCTAGAGTTCGGGGACTACCCCCTAACGAGCAGTACTTC.

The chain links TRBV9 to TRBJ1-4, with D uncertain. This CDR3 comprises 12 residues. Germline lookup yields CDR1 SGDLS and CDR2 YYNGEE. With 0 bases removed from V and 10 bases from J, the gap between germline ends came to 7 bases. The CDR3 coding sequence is TGTGCCAGCAGCGTAGATGCGGGAAAACTGTTTTTT. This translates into CASSVDAGKLFF.

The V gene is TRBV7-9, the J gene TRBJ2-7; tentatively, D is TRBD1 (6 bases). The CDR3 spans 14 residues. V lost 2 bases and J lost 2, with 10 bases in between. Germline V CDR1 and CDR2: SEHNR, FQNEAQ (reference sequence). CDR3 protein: CASSLTGQTYEQYF. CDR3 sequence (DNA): TGTGCCAGCAGCTTAACGGGACAAACCTACGAGCAGTACTTC. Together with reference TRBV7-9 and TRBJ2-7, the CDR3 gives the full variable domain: DTGVSQNPRHKITKRGQNVTFRCDPISEHNRLYWYRQTLGQGPEFLTYFQNEAQLEKSRLLSDRFSAERPKGSFSTLEIQRTEQGDSAMYLCASSLTGQTYEQYFGPGTRLTVT.

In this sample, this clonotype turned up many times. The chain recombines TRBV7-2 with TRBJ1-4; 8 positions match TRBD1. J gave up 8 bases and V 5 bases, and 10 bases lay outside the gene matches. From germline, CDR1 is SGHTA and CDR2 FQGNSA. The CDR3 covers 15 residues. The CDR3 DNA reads TGTGCCAGCAGCCCTCAGGGACAGGAGGACGAAAAACTGTTTTTT. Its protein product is CASSPQGQEDEKLFF.

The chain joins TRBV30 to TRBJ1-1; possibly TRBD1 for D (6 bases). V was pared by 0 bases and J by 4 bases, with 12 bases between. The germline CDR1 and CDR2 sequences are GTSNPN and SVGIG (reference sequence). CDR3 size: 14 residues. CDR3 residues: CAWSVQAGATEAFF. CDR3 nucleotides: TGTGCCTGGAGTGTACAGGCAGGGGCCACTGAAGCTTTCTTT.

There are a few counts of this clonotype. In DNA form, the CDR3 reads TGTGCCAGCAGTGAGGCTAGCGGGAGTGAGACCCAGTACTTC. Protein sequence: CASSEASGSETQYF. The chain employs TRBV2 and TRBJ2-5; 10 bases match TRBD2. Germline lookup yields CDR1 SNHLY and CDR2 FYNNEI. The CDR3 extends over 14 amino acids. V shed 3 bases, J shed 5 bases, and the junction held 3 bases outside the gene matches. The full variable domain, in which reference TRBV2 and TRBJ2-5 provide the parts outside the CDR3, is EPEVTQTPSHQVTQMGQEVILRCVPISNHLYFYWYRQILGQKVEFLVSFYNNEISEKSEIFDDQFSVERPDGSNFTLKIRSTKLEDSAMYFCASSEASGSETQYFGPGTRLLVL.

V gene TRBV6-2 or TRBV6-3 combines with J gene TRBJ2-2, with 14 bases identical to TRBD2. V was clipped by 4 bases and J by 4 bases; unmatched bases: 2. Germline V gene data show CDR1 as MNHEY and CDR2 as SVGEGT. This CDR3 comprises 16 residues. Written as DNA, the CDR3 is TGTGCCAGCAGTTGGACTAGCGGGAGGACCACCGGGGAGCTGTTTTTT. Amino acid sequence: CASSWTSGRTTGELFF.

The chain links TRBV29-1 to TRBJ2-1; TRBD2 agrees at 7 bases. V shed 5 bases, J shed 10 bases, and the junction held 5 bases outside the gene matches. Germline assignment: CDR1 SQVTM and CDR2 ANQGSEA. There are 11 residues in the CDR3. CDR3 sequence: CSVPLRGEQFF. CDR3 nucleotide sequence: TGCAGCGTTCCATTGCGGGGGGAGCAGTTCTTC.

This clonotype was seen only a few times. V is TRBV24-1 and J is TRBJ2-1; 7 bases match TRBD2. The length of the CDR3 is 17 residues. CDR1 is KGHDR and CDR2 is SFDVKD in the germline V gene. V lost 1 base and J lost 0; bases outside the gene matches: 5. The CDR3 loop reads CATSDFKRGVSYNEQFF. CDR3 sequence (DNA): TGTGCCACCAGTGATTTTAAGCGGGGCGTCTCCTACAATGAGCAGTTCTTC.